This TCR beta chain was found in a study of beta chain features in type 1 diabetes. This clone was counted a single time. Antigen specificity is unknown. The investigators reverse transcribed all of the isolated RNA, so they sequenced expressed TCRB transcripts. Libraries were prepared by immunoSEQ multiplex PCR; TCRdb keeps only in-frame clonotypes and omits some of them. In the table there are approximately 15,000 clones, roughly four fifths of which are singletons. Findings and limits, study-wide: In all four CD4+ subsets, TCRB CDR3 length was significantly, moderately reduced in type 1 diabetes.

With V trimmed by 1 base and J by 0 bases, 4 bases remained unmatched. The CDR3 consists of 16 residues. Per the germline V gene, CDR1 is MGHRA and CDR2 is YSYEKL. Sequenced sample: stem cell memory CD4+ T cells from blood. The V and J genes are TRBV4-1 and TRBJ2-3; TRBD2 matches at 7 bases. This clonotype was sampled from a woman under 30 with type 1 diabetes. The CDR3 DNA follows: TGCGCCAGCAGCCAAGTAAAGGGAGGGAGCACAGATACGCAGTATTTT. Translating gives CASSQVKGGSTDTQYF.